This TCR beta chain was sequenced during a study of T cell responses to AZD1222 COVID-19 vaccine. Comments on this clone: Its antigen remains unidentified.

CDR3 length equals 16 residues. Per germline, CDR1 KGHDR and CDR2 SFDVKD. The J segment lost 3 bases and the V segment lost 4 bases, leaving 7 bases of the junction unmatched. Measured with immunoSEQ multiplex PCR; TCRdb has only the in-frame clones, and not every one. The data contain 140,000 to 150,000 clones, over 85% of them seen just once; the ten biggest clones take up 1.5% to 2%. General study findings and limits: Repertoire sampling occurred only after the peak T cell response. Unmutated variant regions are reportedly the target of nearly half of TCRs that are spike-specific. When two AZD1222 doses had been given, Spike-specific TCR breadth and depth rose.

The V and J genes are TRBV24-1 and TRBJ2-5, with 10 nucleotides matching TRBD2. The source of this sequence is an adult who received the AZD1222 COVID-19 vaccine. Specimen: peripheral blood, collected 28 days after the second AZD1222 dose. The CDR3 spells CATSEGRTSGKETQYF. The CDR3 DNA is TGTGCCACCAGTGAAGGTAGGACTAGCGGAAAAGAGACCCAGTACTTC.